This entry lists 19 T cell receptor beta chains sequenced from one sample in a study of OX40 agonist ivuxolimab in advanced cancers. Clones were read by immunoSEQ multiplex PCR, and TCRdb kept only the in-frame ones, dropping some. Among 55,000 to 70,000 clones listed, about 94% were seen once. The sample was CD4+ or CD8+ T cells sorted from blood, taken in a trial of the OX40 agonist ivuxolimab. These receptors all stem from an adult with an advanced solid tumor such as melanoma, head and neck, liver or kidney cancer.

This chain uses TRBV30 with TRBJ2-7; tentative D call: TRBD1 (6 bases). Germline V CDR1 and CDR2: GTSNPN, SVGIG (reference sequence). V lost 1 base and J lost 0, with 16 bases in between. The CDR3 runs 16 residues. DNA for the CDR3: TGTGCCTGGAGTGAAACAGGGCCTATGAGCTCCTACGAGCAGTACTTC. Translating it yields CAWSETGPMSSYEQYF.

The chain recombines TRBV6-1 with TRBJ1-3; no firm D call. Trimming took off 4 bases at V and 0 bases at J, with 7 bases between the two ends. The length of the CDR3 is 14 residues. Germline loops: CDR1 MNHNS, CDR2 SASEGT. CDR3 sequence (DNA): TGTGCCAGCAGTGTTTACGGCTCTGGAAACACCATATATTTT. Its translation: CASSVYGSGNTIYF.

This chain connects TRBV18 to TRBJ1-1; TRBD1 is a possible D gene (6 bases). Trimming pared 3 bases from V and 0 bases from J, leaving 14 bases between. The germline V gene encodes CDR1 KGHSH and CDR2 LQKENI. The CDR3 runs 16 residues. CDR3 in DNA: TGTGCCAGCTCACCCTTGGAGGGGGGCATGAACACTGAAGCTTTCTTT. It specifies CASSPLEGGMNTEAFF.

The chain has TRBV5-8 and TRBJ1-6; D remains ambiguous. The CDR3 covers 13 residues. CDR1 SGHTS and CDR2 YDEGEE come from the germline V gene. Trimming pared 2 bases from V and 8 bases from J, leaving 8 bases between. The CDR3 coding sequence is TGTGCCAGCAGCTTCGGCGGCTATTCACCCCTCCACTTT. It encodes CASSFGGYSPLHF.

V and J are TRBV2 and TRBJ1-5; TRBD1 agrees at 9 bases. The CDR3 length is 15 residues. From germline, CDR1 is SNHLY and CDR2 FYNNEI. V dropped 6 bases and J dropped 6; count of bases not matched to a gene: 9. CDR3: CASRVGTGIRQPQHF. The DNA for the CDR3 is TGTGCCAGCAGAGTCGGGACAGGGATACGTCAGCCCCAGCATTTT.

The gene calls are TRBV5-4 and TRBJ1-6; 7 bases align to TRBD1. CDR1 is SGHNT, CDR2 YYREEE, per germline (reference sequence). Unmatched junction bases numbered 7, after V lost 0 bases and J lost 4 bases. The CDR3 is 17 amino acids. In DNA, the CDR3 is TGTGCCAGCAGCTTGGATGGTCCAGGGGGATATAATTCACCCCTCCACTTT. Translating it yields CASSLDGPGGYNSPLHF.

The chain employs TRBV15 and TRBJ2-1, with D maybe TRBD1 (5 bases). Trimming took off 2 bases at V and 8 bases at J, with 16 bases between the two ends. This CDR3 comprises 15 residues. Germline V gene sequence: CDR1 LNHNV, CDR2 YYDKDF (reference sequence). The CDR3: CATSRSGSLTDEQFF. CDR3 DNA: TGTGCCACCAGCAGATCAGGGTCCCTTACGGATGAGCAGTTCTTC. Full variable domain (remainder filled in from reference TRBV15 and TRBJ2-1): DAMVIQNPRYQVTQFGKPVTLSCSQTLNHNVMYWYQQKSSQAPKLLFHYYDKDFNNEADTPDNFQSRRPNTSFCFLDIRSPGLGDTAMYLCATSRSGSLTDEQFFGPGTRLTVL.

The CDR3 is CASSSNSHFF. CDR3 DNA sequence: TGTGCCAGCAGTTCCAACAGTCATTTCTTT. V and J are TRBV28 and TRBJ1-1, with D unresolved. The germline CDR1 and CDR2 sequences are MDHEN and SYDVKM. This CDR3 contains 10 residues. The V gene lost 4 bases and the J gene lost 13 bases, with 10 bases spanning the gap.

This clone occurred once. The chain links TRBV10-2 to TRBJ1-5, with TRBD1 matching over 7 bases. The CDR3 extends over 16 amino acids. J gave up 3 bases and V 2 bases, and 7 bases lay outside the gene matches. The germline CDR1 and CDR2 sequences are WSHSY and SAAADI. The CDR3 loop is CASSERQGGLNQPQHF. Written as DNA, the CDR3 is TGCGCCAGCAGTGAGAGACAGGGAGGCCTCAATCAGCCCCAGCATTTT.

CDR3 coding DNA: TGTGCCAGCAGCTCTCAGGGGGCACCCCTCCACTTT. Translated, it gives CASSSQGAPLHF. This sequence joins TRBV11-2 and TRBJ1-6; 7 nucleotides line up with TRBD1. The CDR3 length is 12 residues. V lost 4 bases, J lost 11 bases, and 2 bases stayed unmatched. CDR1 is SGHAT and CDR2 is FQNNGV in the germline V gene.

The chain couples TRBV7-6 to TRBJ2-1; no reliable D call. The V and J ends lost 5 bases and 6 bases respectively, with 17 bases between them. This CDR3 has 15 residues. CDR1 and CDR2 from the germline V gene are SGHVS and FNYEAQ. CDR3 in amino acids: CASSLINLGANEQFF. The DNA for the CDR3 is TGTGCCAGCAGCCTGATCAACCTCGGAGCCAATGAGCAGTTCTTC.

This chain connects TRBV19 to TRBJ2-2, with unresolved D. With 3 bases removed from V and 11 bases from J, the gap between germline ends came to 16 bases. The V gene's germline CDR1 is LNHDA and CDR2 SQIVND (reference sequence). The CDR3 has 14 amino acids. CDR3 coding DNA: TGTGCCAGTAGTATGGAACCCACTCAGGAAGAGCTGTTTTTT. Translation gives CASSMEPTQEELFF.

The rearrangement joins TRBV5-1 to TRBJ2-7, with no clear D. This CDR3 has 14 residues. Germline-derived CDR1 and CDR2 are SGHRS and YFSETQ. Trimming shortened V by 4 bases and J by 2 bases, and 13 bases separated the two germline ends. This CDR3 reads CASSHQWNTYEQYF. In DNA, the CDR3 is TGCGCCAGCAGCCACCAGTGGAATACCTACGAGCAGTACTTC.

Worth noting for this clone: Other DNA sequences from this sample encode an identical CDR3 as well. The rearrangement links TRBV6-1 to TRBJ2-1, with D possibly being TRBD1 or TRBD2 (5 bases each). This CDR3 has 13 amino acids. V was clipped by 5 bases and J by 5 bases, with 10 bases between them. Germline V CDR1 and CDR2: MNHNS, SASEGT. DNA for the CDR3: TGTGCCAGCAGTCCTCCGGGACACAATGAGCAGTTCTTC. Translated, it gives CASSPPGHNEQFF.

The chain combines TRBV30 with TRBJ1-5; D gene unclear. V gave up 5 bases and J gave up 0 bases, with 8 bases separating them. This CDR3 spans 13 amino acids. Germline V gene sequence: CDR1 GTSNPN, CDR2 SVGIG (reference sequence). This CDR3 reads CAWGVDSNQPQHF. CDR3 bases: TGTGCCTGGGGAGTCGATAGCAATCAGCCCCAGCATTTT.

The chain employs TRBV27 and TRBJ2-2; D is unclear. The length of the CDR3 is 16 residues. Germline V gene data show CDR1 as MNHEY and CDR2 as SMNVEV (reference sequence). V lost 3 bases and J lost 0, with 11 bases in between. CDR3 sequence (DNA): TGTGCCAGCAGTTTGGGGTGGCTTCCGAACACCGGGGAGCTGTTTTTT. The encoded protein is CASSLGWLPNTGELFF.

The chain employs TRBV7-2 and TRBJ1-4; possibly TRBD1 for D (5 bases). The germline V gene has CDR1 SGHTA and CDR2 FQGNSA. The germline V and J ends were trimmed by 5 bases and 4 bases, with 17 bases remaining between them. The CDR3 sequence is 16 residues long. CDR3 sequence reads: CASSPPGGRGNEKLFF. CDR3 nucleotide sequence: TGTGCCAGCAGCCCCCCCGGGGGGAGGGGTAATGAAAAACTGTTTTTT.

This chain uses TRBV5-6 with TRBJ1-1, with D unclear. The CDR3 length is 13 residues. Trimming cost V 6 bases and J 1 base, with 10 bases left between them. Germline CDR1 reads SGHDT; CDR2 reads YYEEEE. CDR3 nucleotide sequence: TGTGCCAGCAAAAGGAGCCCGAACACTGAAGCTTTCTTT. It specifies CASKRSPNTEAFF.

With respect to this clone: Other DNA sequences in this specimen translate into the identical CDR3. The chain combines TRBV27 with TRBJ1-5; TRBD1 matches at 11 bases. Germline assignment: CDR1 MNHEY and CDR2 SMNVEV (reference sequence). The V segment lost 6 bases and the J segment 4 bases; nucleotides outside the gene matches: 5. The CDR3 runs to 15 residues. The CDR3 region has the DNA TGTGCCAGCAGCTTAGGGACAGGGGGTAATCAGCCCCAGCATTTT. Translation: CASSLGTGGNQPQHF.